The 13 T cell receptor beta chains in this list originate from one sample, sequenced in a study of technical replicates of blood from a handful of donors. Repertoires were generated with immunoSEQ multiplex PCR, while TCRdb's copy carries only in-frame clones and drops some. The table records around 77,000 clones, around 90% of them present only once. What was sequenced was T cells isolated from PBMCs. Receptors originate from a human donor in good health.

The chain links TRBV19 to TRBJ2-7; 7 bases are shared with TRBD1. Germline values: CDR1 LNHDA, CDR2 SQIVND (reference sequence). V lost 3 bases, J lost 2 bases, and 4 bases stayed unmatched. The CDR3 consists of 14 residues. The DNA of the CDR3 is TGTGCCAGTAGTATTGGGACAGATACCTACGAGCAGTACTTC. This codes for CASSIGTDTYEQYF.

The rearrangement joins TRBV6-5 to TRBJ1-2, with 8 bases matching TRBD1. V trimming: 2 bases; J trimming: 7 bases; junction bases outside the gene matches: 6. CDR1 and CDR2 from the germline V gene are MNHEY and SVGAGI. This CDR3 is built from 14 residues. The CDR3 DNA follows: TGTGCCAGCAGTTACAGCCGGACAGGGACTGGCTACACCTTC. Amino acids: CASSYSRTGTGYTF.

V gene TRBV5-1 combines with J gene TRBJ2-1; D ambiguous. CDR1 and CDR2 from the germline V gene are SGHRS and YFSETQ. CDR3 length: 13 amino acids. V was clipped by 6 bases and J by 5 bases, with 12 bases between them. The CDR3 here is CASTPGSNNEQFF. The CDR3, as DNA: TGCGCCAGCACACCCGGGTCAAACAATGAGCAGTTCTTC. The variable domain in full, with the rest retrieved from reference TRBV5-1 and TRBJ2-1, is KAGVTQTPRYLIKTRGQQVTLSCSPISGHRSVSWYQQTPGQGLQFLFEYFSETQRNKGNFPGRFSGRQFSNSRSEMNVSTLELGDSALYLCASTPGSNNEQFFGPGTRLTVL.

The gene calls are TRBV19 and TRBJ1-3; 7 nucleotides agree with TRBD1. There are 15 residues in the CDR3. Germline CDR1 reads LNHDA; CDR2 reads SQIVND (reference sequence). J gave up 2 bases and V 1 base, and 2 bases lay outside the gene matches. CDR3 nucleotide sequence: TGTGCCAGTAGTATAGGGGACAGTCCTGGAAACACCATATATTTT. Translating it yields CASSIGDSPGNTIYF. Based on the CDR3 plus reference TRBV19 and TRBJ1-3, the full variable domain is DGGITQSPKYLFRKEGQNVTLSCEQNLNHDAMYWYRQDPGQGLRLIYYSQIVNDFQKGDIAEGYSVSREKKESFPLTVTSAQKNPTAFYLCASSIGDSPGNTIYFGEGSWLTVV.

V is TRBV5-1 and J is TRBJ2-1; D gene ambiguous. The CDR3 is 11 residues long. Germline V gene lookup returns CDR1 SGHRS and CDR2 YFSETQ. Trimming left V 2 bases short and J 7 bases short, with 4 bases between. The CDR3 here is CASSFSNEQFF. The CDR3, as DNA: TGCGCCAGCAGCTTCAGTAATGAGCAGTTCTTC.

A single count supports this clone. CDR3 DNA sequence: TGTGCCAGCAGTTCCCCTAGCGGGAGCTCCTACAATGAGCAGTTCTTC. Its translation is CASSSPSGSSYNEQFF. This chain links TRBV27 with TRBJ2-1; 10 bases align to TRBD2. CDR1 and CDR2 (germline): MNHEY, SMNVEV (reference sequence). The CDR3 runs 16 residues. V shed 4 bases, J shed 0 bases, and the junction held 3 bases outside the gene matches.

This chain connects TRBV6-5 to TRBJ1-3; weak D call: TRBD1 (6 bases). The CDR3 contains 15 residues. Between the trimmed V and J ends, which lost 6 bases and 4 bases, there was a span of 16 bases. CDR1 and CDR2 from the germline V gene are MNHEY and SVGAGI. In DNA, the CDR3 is TGTGCCAGCAGGGACCAGGGGACGCTAGGAAACACCATATATTTT. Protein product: CASRDQGTLGNTIYF.

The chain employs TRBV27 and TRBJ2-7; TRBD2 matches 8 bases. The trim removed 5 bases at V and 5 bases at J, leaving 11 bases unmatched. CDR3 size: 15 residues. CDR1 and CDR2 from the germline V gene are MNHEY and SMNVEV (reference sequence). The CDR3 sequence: CASSPYERETHEQYF. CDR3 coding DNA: TGTGCCAGCAGTCCCTATGAGCGGGAGACCCACGAGCAGTACTTC.

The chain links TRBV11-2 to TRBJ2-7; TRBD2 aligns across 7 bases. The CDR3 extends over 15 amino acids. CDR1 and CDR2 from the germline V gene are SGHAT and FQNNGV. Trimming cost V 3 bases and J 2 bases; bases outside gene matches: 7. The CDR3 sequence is CASSLRTGGTYEQYF. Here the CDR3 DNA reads TGTGCCAGCAGCTTGAGAACGGGAGGCACCTACGAGCAGTACTTC.

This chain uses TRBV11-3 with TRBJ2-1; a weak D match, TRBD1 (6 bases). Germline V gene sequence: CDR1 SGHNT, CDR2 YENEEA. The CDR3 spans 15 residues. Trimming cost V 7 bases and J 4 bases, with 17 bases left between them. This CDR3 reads CASTYTRGSYNEQFF. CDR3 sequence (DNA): TGTGCCAGCACATACACTAGGGGGTCGTACAATGAGCAGTTCTTC.

This CDR3 is CASSPMGGVGTEAFF. The DNA for the CDR3 is TGTGCCAGCAGCCCCATGGGGGGAGTAGGCACTGAAGCTTTCTTT. The chain is built from TRBV9 and TRBJ1-1; the D gene is possibly TRBD1 (5 bases). Trimming took off 4 bases at V and 4 bases at J, with 17 bases between the two ends. This CDR3 contains 15 residues. From germline, CDR1 is SGDLS and CDR2 YYNGEE. Filled out from reference TRBV9 and TRBJ1-1, the complete variable domain reads DSGVTQTPKHLITATGQRVTLRCSPRSGDLSVYWYQQSLDQGLQFLIQYYNGEERAKGNILERFSAQQFPDLHSELNLSSLELGDSALYFCASSPMGGVGTEAFFGQGTRLTVV.

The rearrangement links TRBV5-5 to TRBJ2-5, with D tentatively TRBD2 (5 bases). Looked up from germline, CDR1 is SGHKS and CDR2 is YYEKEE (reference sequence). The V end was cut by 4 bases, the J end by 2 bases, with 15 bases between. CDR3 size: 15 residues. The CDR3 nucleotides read TGTGCCAGCAGCCCTCAGCGGTTCGAACAAGAGACCCAGTACTTC. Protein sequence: CASSPQRFEQETQYF.

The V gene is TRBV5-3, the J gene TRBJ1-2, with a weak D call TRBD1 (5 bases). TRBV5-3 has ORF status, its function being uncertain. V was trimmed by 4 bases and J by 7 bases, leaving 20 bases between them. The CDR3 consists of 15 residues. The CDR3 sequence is CARSRQGFTDGGYTF. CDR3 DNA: TGTGCCAGAAGCCGTCAGGGATTCACGGATGGTGGCTACACCTTC.